Following are 4 T cell receptor beta chains from one sample sequenced in a study of shared clonotypes between healthy human individuals. Libraries were prepared by immunoSEQ multiplex PCR; TCRdb keeps only in-frame clonotypes and omits some of them. The top ten hold about 0.13% of the sample, which has about 2 million clones, 90% to 95% seen once. Sequenced sample: naive CD4+ T cells sorted from blood. The subset is: CD45RA+ positively selected. Receptors originate from a man aged 18 to 30 in good health.

The chain couples TRBV29-1 to TRBJ2-3; 10 bases map to TRBD1. This CDR3 contains 13 residues. J was trimmed by 6 bases and V by 5 bases; bases with no gene match: 5. Germline V lookup: CDR1 SQVTM, CDR2 ANQGSEA. CDR3 region: CSVRQGAGDTQYF. The DNA of the CDR3 is TGCAGCGTTCGACAGGGGGCCGGTGATACGCAGTATTTT.

The chain joins TRBV6-5 to TRBJ1-4; D ambiguous. The CDR3 has 15 residues. V dropped 0 bases and J dropped 7 bases, with 12 bases sitting between them. CDR1 is MNHEY, CDR2 SVGAGI, per germline. The DNA of the CDR3 is TGTGCCAGCAGTTACTCGATTTCGGGTGTTGAAAAACTGTTTTTT. Translating it yields CASSYSISGVEKLFF.

This chain connects TRBV6-5 to TRBJ1-2, with D maybe TRBD1 (5 bases). V gave up 5 bases and J gave up 4 bases, with 14 bases separating them. Per germline, CDR1 MNHEY and CDR2 SVGAGI. CDR3 length: 14 residues. The CDR3 DNA sequence: TGTGCCAGCAGTATGAGTAGGGGCTTCTATGGCTACACCTTC. Translation gives CASSMSRGFYGYTF.

The genes are TRBV11-2 and TRBJ2-3; TRBD1 agrees at 7 bases. J was trimmed by 6 bases and V by 1 base; bases with no gene match: 4. The CDR3 is 14 amino acids. CDR1 SGHAT and CDR2 FQNNGV come from the germline V gene. CDR3 sequence reads: CASSLATGSDTQYF. In DNA form, the CDR3 reads TGTGCCAGCAGCTTAGCGACAGGGAGCGATACGCAGTATTTT. The variable domain in full, with the rest retrieved from reference TRBV11-2 and TRBJ2-3, is EAGVAQSPRYKIIEKRQSVAFWCNPISGHATLYWYQQILGQGPKLLIQFQNNGVVDDSQLPKDRFSAERLKGVDSTLKIQPAKLEDSAVYLCASSLATGSDTQYFGPGTRLTVL.